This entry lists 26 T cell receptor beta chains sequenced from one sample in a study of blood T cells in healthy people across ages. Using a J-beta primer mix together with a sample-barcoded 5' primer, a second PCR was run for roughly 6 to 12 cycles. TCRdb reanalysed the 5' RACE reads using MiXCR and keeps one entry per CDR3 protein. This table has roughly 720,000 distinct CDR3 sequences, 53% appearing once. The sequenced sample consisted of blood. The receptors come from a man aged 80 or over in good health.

The chain's CDR3 is CASSAGAFSYEQYF. The CDR3 nucleotides are TGTGCCAGCAGTGCCGGGGCTTTCTCCTACGAGCAGTACTTC. This chain joins TRBV12-3 or TRBV12-4 and TRBJ2-7; D assignment may be TRBD1 or TRBD2 (5 bases each). The germline V and J ends were trimmed by 5 bases and 0 bases, with 11 bases remaining between them. This CDR3 is built from 14 residues.

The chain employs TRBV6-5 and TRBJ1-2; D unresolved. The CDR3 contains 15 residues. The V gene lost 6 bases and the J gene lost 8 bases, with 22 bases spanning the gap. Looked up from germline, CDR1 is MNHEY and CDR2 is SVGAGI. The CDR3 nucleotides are TGTGCCAGCAGCTATACCGGGTCAACTACTTTGGGCTACACCTTC. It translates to CASSYTGSTTLGYTF.

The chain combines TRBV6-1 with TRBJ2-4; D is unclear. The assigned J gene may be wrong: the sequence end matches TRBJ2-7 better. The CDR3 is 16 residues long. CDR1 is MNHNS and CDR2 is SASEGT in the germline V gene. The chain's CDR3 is CASSPLTGPGHYEQYF. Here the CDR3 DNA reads TGTGCCAGCAGTCCCCTGACTGGCCCCGGCCACTACGAGCAGTACTTC.

This chain's CDR3 is CASSGGYADGANVLTF. CDR3 bases: TGTGCCAGCAGTGGAGGGTACGCCGATGGGGCCAACGTCCTGACTTTC. The chain has TRBV25-1 and TRBJ2-6; a possible D gene is TRBD2 (5 bases). The CDR3 covers 16 residues. The ends were cut back, 4 bases at V and 3 bases at J, with 13 bases in the middle. The germline CDR1 and CDR2 sequences are MGHDK and SYGVNS.

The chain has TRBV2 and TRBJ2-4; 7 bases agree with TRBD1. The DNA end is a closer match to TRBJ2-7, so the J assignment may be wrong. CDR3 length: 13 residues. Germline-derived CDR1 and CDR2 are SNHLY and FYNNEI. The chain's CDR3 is CATQGNGNYEQYF. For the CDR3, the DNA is TGTGCCACACAGGGGAACGGGAACTACGAGCAGTACTTC.

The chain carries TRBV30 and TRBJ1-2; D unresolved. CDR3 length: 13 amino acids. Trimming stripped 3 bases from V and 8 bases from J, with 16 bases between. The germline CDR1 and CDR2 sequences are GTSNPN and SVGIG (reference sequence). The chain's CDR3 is CAWSIGPAGGYTF. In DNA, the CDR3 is TGTGCCTGGAGCATAGGCCCGGCGGGCGGCTACACCTTC.

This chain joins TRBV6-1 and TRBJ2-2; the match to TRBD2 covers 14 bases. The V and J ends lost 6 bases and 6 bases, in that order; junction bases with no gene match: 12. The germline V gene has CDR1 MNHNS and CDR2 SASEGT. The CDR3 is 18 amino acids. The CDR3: CASSRHGETSGRAGELFF. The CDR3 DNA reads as TGTGCCAGCAGCCGCCACGGGGAGACTAGCGGGAGGGCCGGGGAGCTGTTTTTT.

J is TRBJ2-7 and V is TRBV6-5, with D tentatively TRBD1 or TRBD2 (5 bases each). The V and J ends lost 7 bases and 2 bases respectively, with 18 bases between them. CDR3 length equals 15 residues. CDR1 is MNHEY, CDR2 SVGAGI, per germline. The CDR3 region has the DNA TGTGCCAGCACCCGAGCCGGGACCCTCGCCTACGAGCAGTACTTC. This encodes CASTRAGTLAYEQYF.

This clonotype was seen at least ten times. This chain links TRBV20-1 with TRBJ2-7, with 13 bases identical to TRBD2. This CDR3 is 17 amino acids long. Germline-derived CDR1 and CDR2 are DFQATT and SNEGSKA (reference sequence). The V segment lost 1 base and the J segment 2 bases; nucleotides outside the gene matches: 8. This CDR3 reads CSARARTSGSSAYEQYF. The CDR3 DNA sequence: TGCAGTGCTAGAGCCCGGACTAGCGGGAGTTCGGCCTACGAGCAGTACTTC.

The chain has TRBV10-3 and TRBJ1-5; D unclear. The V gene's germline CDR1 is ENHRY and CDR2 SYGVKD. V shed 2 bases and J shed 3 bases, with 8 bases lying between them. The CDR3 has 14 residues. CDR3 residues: CAISEGRSNQPQHF. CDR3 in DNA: TGTGCCATCAGTGAGGGCAGATCCAATCAGCCCCAGCATTTT.

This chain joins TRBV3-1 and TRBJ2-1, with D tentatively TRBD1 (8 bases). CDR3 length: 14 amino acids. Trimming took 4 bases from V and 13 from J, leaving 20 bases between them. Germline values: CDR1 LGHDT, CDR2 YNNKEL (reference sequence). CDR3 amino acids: CASSLNTGGETQFF. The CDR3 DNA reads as TGTGCCAGCAGCCTTAATACAGGGGGGGAGACCCAGTTCTTC.

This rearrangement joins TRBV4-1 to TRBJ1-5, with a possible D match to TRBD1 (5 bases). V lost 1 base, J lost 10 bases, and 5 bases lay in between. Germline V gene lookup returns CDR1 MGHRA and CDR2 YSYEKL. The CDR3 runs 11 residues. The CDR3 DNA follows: TGCGCCAGCAGCCAAGGGGGCCCCCAGCATTTT. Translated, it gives CASSQGGPQHF.

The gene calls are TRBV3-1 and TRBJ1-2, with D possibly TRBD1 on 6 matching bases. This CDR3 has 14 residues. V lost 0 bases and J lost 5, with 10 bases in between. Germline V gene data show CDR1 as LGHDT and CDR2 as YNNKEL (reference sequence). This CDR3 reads CASSQDWGRYGYTF. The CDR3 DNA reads TGTGCCAGCAGCCAAGACTGGGGGCGATATGGCTACACCTTC.

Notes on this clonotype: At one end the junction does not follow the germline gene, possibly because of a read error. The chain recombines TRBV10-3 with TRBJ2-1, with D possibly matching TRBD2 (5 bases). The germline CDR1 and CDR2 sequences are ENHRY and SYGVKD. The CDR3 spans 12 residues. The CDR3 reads CAISAEEDEQFF. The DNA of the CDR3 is TGTGCCATCAGTGCCGAGGAGGACGAGCAGTTCTTT.

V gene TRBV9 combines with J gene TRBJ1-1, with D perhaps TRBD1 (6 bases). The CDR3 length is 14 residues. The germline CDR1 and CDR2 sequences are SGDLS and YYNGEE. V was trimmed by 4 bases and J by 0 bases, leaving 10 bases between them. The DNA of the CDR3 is TGTGCCAGCAGCCGACAGGCCATGAACACTGAAGCTTTCTTT. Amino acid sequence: CASSRQAMNTEAFF.

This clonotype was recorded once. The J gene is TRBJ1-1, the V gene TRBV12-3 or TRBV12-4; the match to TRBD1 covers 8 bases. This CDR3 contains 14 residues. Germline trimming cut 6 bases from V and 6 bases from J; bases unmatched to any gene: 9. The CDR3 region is CASSQQGVGAEAFF. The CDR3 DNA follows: TGTGCCAGCAGCCAACAGGGGGTAGGGGCTGAAGCTTTCTTT.

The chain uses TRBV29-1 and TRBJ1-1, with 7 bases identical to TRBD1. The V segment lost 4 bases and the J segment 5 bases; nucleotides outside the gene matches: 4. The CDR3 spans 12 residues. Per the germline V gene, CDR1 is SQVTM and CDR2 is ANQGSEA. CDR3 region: CSVGRQGTEAFF. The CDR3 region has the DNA TGCAGCGTTGGTCGACAGGGAACTGAAGCTTTCTTT.

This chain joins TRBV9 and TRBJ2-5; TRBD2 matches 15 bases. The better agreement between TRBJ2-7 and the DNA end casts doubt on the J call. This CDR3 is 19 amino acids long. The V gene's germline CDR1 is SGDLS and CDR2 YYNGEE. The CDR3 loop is CASSVGTPVPGLAGGEQYF. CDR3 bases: TGTGCCAGCAGCGTAGGTACACCAGTCCCGGGACTAGCGGGAGGCGAGCAGTACTTC.

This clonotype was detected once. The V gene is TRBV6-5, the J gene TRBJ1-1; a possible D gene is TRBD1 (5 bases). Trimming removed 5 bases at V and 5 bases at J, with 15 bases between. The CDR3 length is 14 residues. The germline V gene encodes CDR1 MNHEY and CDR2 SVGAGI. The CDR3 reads CASSPGPIFTEAFF. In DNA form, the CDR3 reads TGTGCCAGCAGTCCGGGACCCATTTTTACTGAAGCTTTCTTT.

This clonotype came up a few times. CDR3 DNA: TGTGCCAGCAGCTTAGGGACTAGCCCCACAGATACGCAGTATTTT. Its protein is CASSLGTSPTDTQYF. The rearrangement joins TRBV7-3 to TRBJ2-3; 9 nucleotides align to TRBD2. Germline-derived CDR1 and CDR2 are SGHTA and FQGTGA. The CDR3 totals 15 residues. Trimming took 2 bases from V and 2 from J; bases not matched to a gene: 2.

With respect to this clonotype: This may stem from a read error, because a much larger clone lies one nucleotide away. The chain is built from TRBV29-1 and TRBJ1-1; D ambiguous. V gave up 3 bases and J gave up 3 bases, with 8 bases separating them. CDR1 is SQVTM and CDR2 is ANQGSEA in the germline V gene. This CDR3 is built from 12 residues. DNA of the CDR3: TGCAGCGTTGACGGGAGTTACACTGAAGCTTTCTTT. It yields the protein CSVDGSYTEAFF.

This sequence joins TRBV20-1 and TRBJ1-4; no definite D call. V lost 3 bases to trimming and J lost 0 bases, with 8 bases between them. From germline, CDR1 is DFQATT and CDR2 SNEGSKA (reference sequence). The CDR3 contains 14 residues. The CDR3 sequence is CSARGQATNEKLFF. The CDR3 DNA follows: TGCAGTGCTAGGGGCCAGGCAACTAATGAAAAACTGTTTTTT.

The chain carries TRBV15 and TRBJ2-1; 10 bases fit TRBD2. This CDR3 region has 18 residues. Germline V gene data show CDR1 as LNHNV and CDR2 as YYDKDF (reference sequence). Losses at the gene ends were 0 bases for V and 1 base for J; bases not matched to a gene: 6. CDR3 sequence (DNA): TGTGCCACCAGCAGAGATTGGCTAGCGGGAGTATCCTACAATGAGCAGTTCTTC. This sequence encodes CATSRDWLAGVSYNEQFF.

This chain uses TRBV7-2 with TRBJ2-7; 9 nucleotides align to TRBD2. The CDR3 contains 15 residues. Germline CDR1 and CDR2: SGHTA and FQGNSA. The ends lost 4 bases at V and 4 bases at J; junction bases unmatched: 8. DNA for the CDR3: TGTGCCAGCAGCTCTTCAGCGGGAGGACCTTACGAGCAGTACTTC. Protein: CASSSSAGGPYEQYF.

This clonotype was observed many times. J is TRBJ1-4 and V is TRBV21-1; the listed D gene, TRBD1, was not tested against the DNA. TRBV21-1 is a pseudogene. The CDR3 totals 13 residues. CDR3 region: CASNGHLNEKLFF. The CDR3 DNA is TGTGCCAGCAACGGACACTTAAATGAAAAACTGTTTTTT.

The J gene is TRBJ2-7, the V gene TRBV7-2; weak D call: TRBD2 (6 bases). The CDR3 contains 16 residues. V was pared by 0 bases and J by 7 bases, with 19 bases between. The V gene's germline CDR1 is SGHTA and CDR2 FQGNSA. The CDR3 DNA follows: TGTGCCAGCAGCTTAGCGCCGGGGGTCGCGTACAATGAGCAGTACTTC. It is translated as CASSLAPGVAYNEQYF.